One T cell receptor (beta chain) is described in this entry. Losses at the gene ends were 5 bases for V and 7 bases for J; bases not matched to a gene: 12. The CDR3 consists of 15 residues. CDR1 and CDR2 from the germline V gene are SEHNR and FQNEAQ (reference sequence). This entry belongs to a study of early T cells in non-severe SARS-CoV-2 infection. As part of library construction, unique molecular identifiers were attached to individual cDNA molecules. A single record per CDR3 protein comes from TCRdb applying MiXCR to the 5' RACE reads. Seen here are about 71,000 distinct CDR3 sequences, 9.5% to 15% observed once, and the top ten hold less than 3%.

Sequencing was performed on whole blood, taken at baseline. This chain connects TRBV7-9 to TRBJ2-5; 8 bases match TRBD2. This clonotype was sampled from an adult who was a healthcare worker with PCR-confirmed SARS-CoV-2 infection or an uninfected control (not recorded which). The chain's CDR3 is CASSVPGLVAGTQYF. The CDR3 region has the DNA TGTGCCAGCAGCGTGCCGGGACTAGTAGCGGGGACCCAGTACTTC.